This TCR beta chain was recovered during a study of shared clonotypes between healthy human individuals. There are 11 residues in the CDR3. Germline CDR1 reads DFQATT; CDR2 reads SNEGSKA (reference sequence). The V end was cut by 4 bases, the J end by 7 bases, with 7 bases between. Method: immunoSEQ multiplex PCR; TCRdb's copy keeps in-frame clones and lacks some. This sample has some 1 million clones; around 74% occur once, and the top ten carry 1.4%. The receptor was isolated from a man aged 18 to 29 in good health. Sample: memory CD4+ T cells sorted from blood. Subset meaning: CD45RA-negative fraction. The J gene is TRBJ1-4, the V gene TRBV20-1; D gene ambiguous. CDR3 sequence (DNA): TGCAGTGCTATAAAAAGTGAAAAACTGTTTTTT. The encoded protein is CSAIKSEKLFF.